One and the same sample provided the 26 T cell receptor beta chains below, sequenced in a study of T cells in Graves' hyperthyroidism and ophthalmopathy. RNA transcripts were the template for amplifying TCR beta CDR3 regions. An initial round of RT-PCR targeting the TCR CDR3 relied on the HTBI primer set. MiXCR, run by TCRdb on the multiplex PCR reads, gives a single entry per CDR3 protein. The sample includes tens of thousands of distinct CDR3 sequences, roughly 51% of them seen just once. Sequencing input: peripheral blood or thyroid tissue (not recorded which). These receptors were obtained from a man between 18 and 35 years old with Graves' hyperthyroidism.

This chain uses TRBV7-3 with TRBJ1-5; D gene ambiguous. V gave up 9 bases and J gave up 5 bases, with 2 bases separating them. There are 9 residues in the CDR3. Germline V gives CDR1 SGHTA, CDR2 FQGTGA. The CDR3 sequence: CARYQPQHF. The CDR3 nucleotides are TGTGCCAGGTATCAGCCCCAGCATTTT.

This clonotype was detected once. An end of the junction does not agree with germline; a read error may underlie this. V gene TRBV7-9 combines with J gene TRBJ1-4; no firm D call. CDR3 length: 19 amino acids. Per the germline V gene, CDR1 is SEHNR and CDR2 is FQNEAQ (reference sequence). This chain's CDR3 is CASSLGTHSNGYLGERLFF. For the CDR3, the DNA is TGTGCCAGCAGCTTAGGTACCCACAGTAACGGGTATCTCGGTGAAAGACTGTTTTTT.

The rearrangement links TRBV10-3 to TRBJ1-3, with 9 nucleotides matching TRBD1. V trimming: 0 bases; J trimming: 1 base; junction bases outside the gene matches: 7. Germline CDR1 and CDR2: ENHRY and SYGVKD. CDR3 length equals 18 residues. The CDR3 protein is CAISESLGQGYSGNTIYF. CDR3 coding DNA: TGTGCCATCAGTGAGTCGTTGGGACAGGGATATTCTGGAAACACCATATATTTT.

The chain recombines TRBV5-1 with TRBJ2-7; 8 bases agree with TRBD1. This CDR3 has 15 amino acids. V shed 2 bases, J shed 3 bases, and the junction held 7 bases outside the gene matches. CDR1 SGHRS and CDR2 YFSETQ come from the germline V gene. CDR3 in amino acids: CASSFPGTGFYEQYF. DNA for the CDR3: TGCGCCAGCAGCTTCCCCGGGACAGGCTTCTACGAGCAGTACTTC.

The chain recombines TRBV29-1 with TRBJ2-5, with no clear D. V dropped 0 bases and J dropped 4 bases, with 0 bases sitting between them. CDR1 is SQVTM, CDR2 ANQGSEA, per germline. CDR3 length equals 10 residues. CDR3: CSVEEETQYF. CDR3 DNA sequence: TGCAGCGTTGAAGAAGAGACCCAGTACTTC.

This sequence joins TRBV24-1 and TRBJ2-7; 8 positions agree with TRBD1. With 6 bases clipped from V and 4 bases from J, the junction kept 7 bases outside the gene matches. The CDR3 consists of 14 residues. Germline loops: CDR1 KGHDR, CDR2 SFDVKD. The CDR3 spells CATSPGGALYEQYF. The CDR3 region has the DNA TGTGCCACCAGTCCAGGGGGCGCGTTGTACGAGCAGTACTTC.

V gene TRBV6-6 combines with J gene TRBJ1-1; TRBD1 matches at 10 bases. V lost 4 bases to trimming and J lost 1 base; unmatched junction nucleotides: 3. CDR3 size: 15 residues. Germline values: CDR1 MNHNY, CDR2 SVGAGI (reference sequence). CDR3: CASSSTGGWNTEAFF. Here the CDR3 DNA reads TGTGCCAGCAGTTCGACAGGGGGCTGGAACACTGAAGCTTTCTTT.

This clonotype was detected many times. The chain is built from TRBV7-2 and TRBJ2-7; 8 bases match TRBD2. Germline V gene lookup returns CDR1 SGHTA and CDR2 FQGNSA. The CDR3 is 14 residues long. Trimming removed 4 bases from V and 6 bases from J; junction bases left unmatched: 8. CDR3: CASSYGTRSPEQYF. CDR3 coding DNA: TGTGCCAGCAGCTACGGGACTAGATCCCCCGAGCAGTACTTC.

V is TRBV6-5 and J is TRBJ2-7, with 8 bases that match TRBD1. Germline lookup yields CDR1 MNHEY and CDR2 SVGAGI. V dropped 6 bases and J dropped 6; count of bases not matched to a gene: 10. The CDR3 is 14 amino acids. CDR3 DNA sequence: TGTGCCAGCAGGCCACGGACAGGGCCAGCCGAGCAGTACTTC. Amino acid sequence: CASRPRTGPAEQYF.

CDR3 DNA sequence: TGCAGCGTGAGGCCCGGGACAGGGAACACCGGGGAGCTGTTTTTT. This translates into CSVRPGTGNTGELFF. This chain connects TRBV29-1 to TRBJ2-2, with 8 bases aligning to TRBD1. V shed 6 bases and J 1 base; nucleotides not matched to a gene: 7. The V gene's germline CDR1 is SQVTM and CDR2 ANQGSEA. This CDR3 has 15 amino acids.

Concerning this clonotype itself: A much larger clone is a single base away; this may be a read error. The chain uses TRBV9 and TRBJ2-7, with D perhaps being TRBD1 or TRBD2 (7 bases each). The length of the CDR3 is 15 residues. Per the germline V gene, CDR1 is SGDLS and CDR2 is YYNGEE. Trimming pared 4 bases from V and 4 bases from J, leaving 18 bases between. CDR3 residues: CASSNQGGFGYEQYF. CDR3 sequence (DNA): TGTGCCAGCAGCAACCAGGGGGGGTTTGGATACGAGCAGTACTTC.

There are a few counts of this clonotype. The J gene is TRBJ2-7, the V gene TRBV7-9; 14 bases fit TRBD2. The CDR3 spans 15 residues. The V gene end was trimmed by 5 bases and the J gene end by 7 bases; junction bases not matched to a gene: 7. In germline, CDR1 is SEHNR, CDR2 FQNEAQ (reference sequence). The CDR3 bases are TGTGCCAGCAGCGCCGGGACTAGCGGGAGTAGTGAGCAGTACTTC. Its protein product is CASSAGTSGSSEQYF.

This clonotype was found once. A much larger clone lies one base from this, so it may be a read error. V and J are TRBV20-1 and TRBJ2-1; TRBD2 matches 7 bases. The junction had 14 bases not matched to a gene; V was cut back by 6 bases and J by 3 bases. The CDR3 covers 16 residues. Germline V gives CDR1 DFQATT, CDR2 SNEGSKA (reference sequence). CDR3 residues: CSASAPSSGLYNEQFF. In nucleotides, the CDR3 is TGCAGTGCCAGTGCCCCGTCTAGCGGACTCTACAATGAGCAGTTCTTC.

To note about this clonotype: Given a much more abundant clone one base away, this may be a read error. V and J are TRBV2 and TRBJ1-2; TRBD1 is a possible D gene (5 bases). Germline CDR1 is SNHLY and CDR2 is FYNNEI. CDR3 size: 12 residues. This chain's CDR3 is CTSSLDTNGYTF. CDR3 nucleotide sequence: TGTACCAGCAGTCTGGACACAAATGGCTACACCTTC.

With respect to this clonotype: A junction boundary mismatches the germline segment, possibly from a read error. This chain uses TRBV12-3 or TRBV12-4 with TRBJ1-1, with D uncertain. The CDR3 contains 12 residues. CDR3 protein: CASSFMNTEASF. The DNA for the CDR3 is TGTGCTAGCAGTTTTATGAACACTGAAGCTTCCTTT.

This clonotype has just a few counts. The CDR3 DNA is TGTGCCATCAGTGAGTCGGCAGCCTATAATTCACCCCTCCACTTT. This translates into CAISESAAYNSPLHF. The V gene is TRBV10-3, the J gene TRBJ1-6; D uncertain. Germline values: CDR1 ENHRY, CDR2 SYGVKD. Trimming left V 0 bases short and J 2 bases short, with 5 bases between. The CDR3 extends over 15 amino acids.

The gene calls are TRBV7-9 and TRBJ1-1; perhaps TRBD1 as D (5 bases). The length of the CDR3 is 13 residues. The V end lost 10 bases, the J end lost 3 bases, and 15 bases lay between the germline ends. Germline loops: CDR1 SEHNR, CDR2 FQNEAQ (reference sequence). DNA for the CDR3: TGTGCCACCGCCCTGGGGACCTACACTGAAGCTTTCTTT. Translation: CATALGTYTEAFF.

In the case of this clonotype: In this CDR3 the conserved last residue, phenylalanine or tryptophan, is missing, so a read error is likely. V gene TRBV10-3 combines with J gene TRBJ2-7; 9 bases map to TRBD1. Germline CDR1 reads ENHRY; CDR2 reads SYGVKD. The V and J ends lost 2 bases and 3 bases, in that order; junction bases with no gene match: 5. The CDR3 extends over 15 amino acids. The CDR3 loop is CAISETGTGIYEQYL. CDR3 DNA: TGTGCCATCAGTGAGACCGGGACAGGGATCTACGAGCAGTACCTC.

The rearrangement links TRBV7-8 to TRBJ1-2, with D unclear. CDR1 SGHVS and CDR2 FQNEAQ come from the germline V gene. The CDR3 has 13 amino acids. V was shortened by 5 bases and J by 3 bases, with 10 bases between the two germline ends. CDR3 nucleotide sequence: TGTGCCAGCAGCATCCGGGCGCACTATGGCTACACCTTC. It specifies CASSIRAHYGYTF.

The rearrangement joins TRBV7-9 to TRBJ1-2; the D is unclear. The CDR3 sequence is 13 residues long. V shed 5 bases and J shed 8 bases, with 15 bases lying between them. CDR1 is SEHNR, CDR2 FQNEAQ, per germline (reference sequence). The CDR3 region has the DNA TGTGCCAGCAGCCCGACGACTGTGGGCGGCTACACCTTC. It specifies CASSPTTVGGYTF. Based on the CDR3 plus reference TRBV7-9 and TRBJ1-2, the full variable domain is DTGVSQNPRHKITKRGQNVTFRCDPISEHNRLYWYRQTLGQGPEFLTYFQNEAQLEKSRLLSDRFSAERPKGSFSTLEIQRTEQGDSAMYLCASSPTTVGGYTFGSGTRLTVV.

The J gene is TRBJ2-7, the V gene TRBV19; D possibly corresponds to TRBD2 (6 bases). The CDR3 runs to 14 residues. Germline loops: CDR1 LNHDA, CDR2 SQIVND (reference sequence). V was cut by 6 bases and J by 0 bases, with 12 bases left in between. CDR3 DNA: TGTGCCAGTAGGCCGGGACTTAACTCCTACGAGCAGTACTTC. It yields the protein CASRPGLNSYEQYF.

This clonotype was picked up one time. At one of its ends the junction is not consistent with the germline gene, which may arise from a read error. The gene calls are TRBV29-1 and TRBJ1-1; a weak D match, TRBD1 (5 bases). Germline V gene lookup returns CDR1 SQVTM and CDR2 ANQGSEA. This CDR3 has 14 amino acids. The CDR3, as DNA: TGCAGTGTTACGGCAGGGCCACCGAACTCTGAAGCTTTCTTT. Translation: CSVTAGPPNSEAFF.

V is TRBV2 and J is TRBJ1-1; D is unclear. Germline CDR1 reads SNHLY; CDR2 reads FYNNEI. CDR3 size: 11 residues. Deletions cut 8 bases from V and 5 bases from J, with 9 bases between. The CDR3 region is CASAQDTEAFF. CDR3 in DNA: TGTGCCAGCGCCCAGGATACTGAAGCTTTCTTT.

J is TRBJ1-5 and V is TRBV7-8, with D uncertain. V dropped 9 bases and J dropped 0 bases, with 12 bases sitting between them. Germline lookup yields CDR1 SGHVS and CDR2 FQNEAQ. The CDR3 extends over 14 amino acids. CDR3 DNA sequence: TGTGCCAGTACCGGACGGTATAGCAATCAGCCCCAGCATTTT. Encoded protein: CASTGRYSNQPQHF.

As regards this clonotype: Given the absence of the conserved phenylalanine or tryptophan at the CDR3 end, a read error is likely. The DNA is left out, because the CDR3 cannot be placed on it with certainty; the CDR3 is given as TCRdb lists it. The rearrangement uses TRBV7-9 and TRBJ2-6. CDR1 is SEHNR, CDR2 FQNEAQ, per germline (reference sequence). The CDR3 spans 8 amino acids, including both terminal residues. The CDR3 loop is CASSKPMT.

This clonotype was seen at least ten times. The rearrangement links TRBV5-6 to TRBJ1-5; D call uncertain. Germline V gives CDR1 SGHDT, CDR2 YYEEEE. The germline V and J ends were trimmed by 1 base and 4 bases, with 9 bases remaining between them. The CDR3 length is 14 residues. In nucleotides, the CDR3 is TGTGCCAGCAGCTTGTTGAGCAAGAATCAGCCCCAGCATTTT. As protein: CASSLLSKNQPQHF. Based on the CDR3 plus reference TRBV5-6 and TRBJ1-5, the full variable domain is DAGVTQSPTHLIKTRGQQVTLRCSPKSGHDTVSWYQQALGQGPQFIFQYYEEEERQRGNFPDRFSGHQFPNYSSELNVNALLLGDSALYLCASSLLSKNQPQHFGDGTRLSIL.